One T cell receptor (beta chain) is described in this entry. The table lists this clonotype with a few counts. Its antigen is still unknown. Per-nucleotide qualities are absent, and no much larger clonotype sits a single base away. The sample originates from a study of response to subunit inactivated influenza vaccine (dated by TCRdb to between 2017 and 2018). With respect to the entire study: The study used deep quantitative T cell receptor repertoire profiling to track responses to a trivalent subunit inactivated influenza vaccine.

Overall results and qualifications from the work: According to the authors, only a limited number of new T cells may be recruited by each seasonal influenza vaccination.

The library was generated by RT-PCR. The instrument given in TCRdb is Illumina HiSeq 2500. The public reads were quality trimmed at Q25 with fastp and then assembled into clones with MiXCR by TCRdb, keeping productive beta chains. Each record represents a unique CDR3 protein, reported with the most common genes and DNA among its rows. A total of more than 400,000 distinct CDR3 sequences appear in this sample, less than 7.5% of them only once. 10% to 15% of the sample belongs to the ten largest clones. This TCR was recovered from a man between 45 and 75 years old who received an inactivated influenza vaccine. Donor details come from another sample of the same person, matched by shared clones. The sample here was PBMCs from blood, taken less than 30 months after vaccination.

The nucleotide sequence is given as TGCAGTGCTAGAGGACAGGGGGCTAACTATGGCTACACCTTC. Translated, this is CSARGQGANYGYTF. The V gene is TRBV20-1 and the J gene is TRBJ1-2; 9 central bases correspond to TRBD1. The germline V gene (reference sequence) yields DFQATT for CDR1 and SNEGSKA for CDR2. Trimming takes 1 base off V and 0 bases off J; junction bases not matched to a gene: 0. The CDR3 covers 14 residues, taking in both the cysteine and the phenylalanine. Just the 42-base CDR3 DNA is kept, in frame starting at base 1.